The 21 T cell receptor beta chains reported below all come from one sample, sequenced in a study of beta chain features in type 1 diabetes. Expressed TCRB transcripts got sequenced, as all isolated RNA was reverse transcribed. Clones were read by immunoSEQ multiplex PCR, and TCRdb kept only the in-frame ones, dropping some. The sample lists approximately 260,000 clones; about 20% were seen once. Whole-study results and caveats: The study found moderately but significantly shorter TCRB CDR3s in all four CD4+ subsets of Type 1 diabetes patients.

Their cognate antigens are unknown. Sequencing input: naive CD4+ T cells from blood. These receptors all come from a woman aged 35 to 49 with type 1 diabetes.

The sample holds a few counts of this clone. The V gene is TRBV5-4, the J gene TRBJ2-3, with D hard to call. Germline V gene lookup returns CDR1 SGHNT and CDR2 YYREEE (reference sequence). CDR3 length equals 14 residues. The ends were cut back, 5 bases at V and 2 bases at J, with 12 bases in the middle. The DNA for the CDR3 is TGTGCCAGCAGTACCCAGCGCCTCACAGATACGCAGTATTTT. This codes for CASSTQRLTDTQYF.

The chain couples TRBV5-1 to TRBJ2-1, with 7 bases lining up with TRBD2. Looked up from germline, CDR1 is SGHRS and CDR2 is YFSETQ. The CDR3 is made up of 15 amino acids. Trimming cost V 5 bases and J 8 bases; bases outside gene matches: 13. The CDR3 coding sequence is TGCGCCAGCAGTCCCTCTAGCGGCCCTTGGGATGAGCAGTTCTTC. It specifies CASSPSSGPWDEQFF.

This chain connects TRBV5-1 to TRBJ1-1, with 7 bases aligning to TRBD1. CDR3 size: 15 residues. V trimming: 3 bases; J trimming: 3 bases; junction bases outside the gene matches: 8. CDR1 SGHRS and CDR2 YFSETQ come from the germline V gene. In DNA, the CDR3 is TGCGCCAGCAGCTCGAACCGACAGGGAGACACTGAAGCTTTCTTT. Protein product: CASSSNRQGDTEAFF.

This chain links TRBV28 with TRBJ2-7; 8 bases agree with TRBD1. The CDR3 spans 15 residues. J gave up 1 base and V 6 bases, and 8 bases lay outside the gene matches. Germline assignment: CDR1 MDHEN and CDR2 SYDVKM. This CDR3 reads CASSSAGGLSYEQYF. CDR3 coding DNA: TGTGCCAGCAGCTCCGCAGGGGGCTTATCCTACGAGCAGTACTTC. Based on the CDR3 plus reference TRBV28 and TRBJ2-7, the full variable domain is DVKVTQSSRYLVKRTGEKVFLECVQDMDHENMFWYRQDPGLGLRLIYFSYDVKMKEKGDIPEGYSVSREKKERFSLILESASTNQTSMYLCASSSAGGLSYEQYFGPGTRLTVT.

This clone has just a few counts. The chain employs TRBV6-5 and TRBJ2-7; TRBD1 matches 8 bases. V dropped 10 bases and J dropped 3; count of bases not matched to a gene: 5. Germline assignment: CDR1 MNHEY and CDR2 SVGAGI. The CDR3 extends over 12 amino acids. Here the CDR3 DNA reads TGTGCCATTGGACAGGGACACTACGAGCAGTACTTC. It specifies CAIGQGHYEQYF.

The chain recombines TRBV5-4 with TRBJ2-3; no reliable D call. CDR1 SGHNT and CDR2 YYREEE come from the germline V gene (reference sequence). This CDR3 region has 11 residues. V shed 0 bases and J shed 10 bases, with 6 bases lying between them. In DNA form, the CDR3 reads TGTGCCAGCAGCTTGGGGAGCGCGCAGTATTTT. Translation: CASSLGSAQYF.

The chain employs TRBV5-4 and TRBJ2-5; the match to TRBD2 covers 9 bases. Germline loops: CDR1 SGHNT, CDR2 YYREEE (reference sequence). The CDR3 length is 15 residues. Germline trimming cut 4 bases from V and 4 bases from J; bases unmatched to any gene: 8. This CDR3 reads CASSGAREGRETQYF. DNA of the CDR3: TGTGCCAGCAGCGGGGCGCGGGAGGGGCGAGAGACCCAGTACTTC.

The chain joins TRBV6-5 to TRBJ2-7; a possible D gene is TRBD2 (6 bases). This CDR3 comprises 15 residues. V was shortened by 8 bases and J by 4 bases, with 21 bases between the two germline ends. The germline V gene has CDR1 MNHEY and CDR2 SVGAGI. CDR3 sequence (DNA): TGTGCCAGCCGGGGACGGGTGAGTGGGACTTACGAGCAGTACTTC. It yields the protein CASRGRVSGTYEQYF.

The chain employs TRBV29-1 and TRBJ2-2; 8 positions match TRBD1. Losses at the gene ends were 7 bases for V and 8 bases for J; bases not matched to a gene: 15. The CDR3 runs to 15 residues. Germline V gene data show CDR1 as SQVTM and CDR2 as ANQGSEA. CDR3 DNA sequence: TGCAGCGGGTATCAGGGGGCGCAGGTTAGGGGGGAGCTGTTTTTT. Encoded protein: CSGYQGAQVRGELFF.

V is TRBV5-4 and J is TRBJ2-1, with D maybe TRBD1 (5 bases). Trimming pared 0 bases from V and 8 bases from J, leaving 12 bases between. Germline loops: CDR1 SGHNT, CDR2 YYREEE (reference sequence). The CDR3 consists of 14 residues. The CDR3 DNA reads as TGTGCCAGCAGCTTGGGTACAGGCAACTATGAGCAGTTCTTC. It is translated as CASSLGTGNYEQFF. The whole variable domain, remainder taken from reference TRBV5-4 and TRBJ2-1, is ETGVTQSPTHLIKTRGQQVTLRCSSQSGHNTVSWYQQALGQGPQFIFQYYREEENGRGNFPPRFSGLQFPNYSSELNVNALELDDSALYLCASSLGTGNYEQFFGPGTRLTVL.

The CDR3 reads CASSSIEGPEAFF. DNA of the CDR3: TGTGCCAGCAGCTCAATCGAGGGCCCGGAAGCTTTCTTT. The genes are TRBV9 and TRBJ1-1; no clear D. Germline lookup yields CDR1 SGDLS and CDR2 YYNGEE. The V end lost 4 bases, the J end lost 8 bases, and 15 bases lay between the germline ends. There are 13 residues in the CDR3.

This clone was found a few times. The rearrangement uses TRBV30 and TRBJ1-1, with a tentative D call TRBD1 (5 bases). Germline V gene sequence: CDR1 GTSNPN, CDR2 SVGIG (reference sequence). The V and J ends lost 4 bases and 8 bases respectively, with 20 bases between them. The CDR3 totals 14 residues. CDR3 DNA sequence: TGTGCCTGGACGGTCGACAGTTTCCCTACCGAAGCTTTCTTT. It is translated as CAWTVDSFPTEAFF.

Here the CDR3 reads CAWSARPETQYF. As DNA, the CDR3 is TGTGCCTGGAGTGCCAGGCCGGAGACCCAGTACTTC. The chain recombines TRBV30 with TRBJ2-5, with D unresolved. V was trimmed by 1 base and J by 5 bases, leaving 8 bases between them. There are 12 residues in the CDR3. Germline V lookup: CDR1 GTSNPN, CDR2 SVGIG (reference sequence).

This clone has only a few counts. V and J are TRBV5-1 and TRBJ2-2; D is unclear. The CDR3 consists of 14 residues. Trimming removed 4 bases at V and 3 bases at J, with 10 bases between. Per the germline V gene, CDR1 is SGHRS and CDR2 is YFSETQ. CDR3 nucleotides: TGCGCCAGCAGCCGTGGGCTTGACACCGGGGAGCTGTTTTTT. It is translated as CASSRGLDTGELFF. Full variable domain (missing parts from reference TRBV5-1 and TRBJ2-2): KAGVTQTPRYLIKTRGQQVTLSCSPISGHRSVSWYQQTPGQGLQFLFEYFSETQRNKGNFPGRFSGRQFSNSRSEMNVSTLELGDSALYLCASSRGLDTGELFFGEGSRLTVL.

The V gene is TRBV15, the J gene TRBJ2-7, with 7 bases identical to TRBD2. J was trimmed by 2 bases and V by 4 bases; bases with no gene match: 5. The CDR3 has 14 amino acids. Germline V gives CDR1 LNHNV, CDR2 YYDKDF (reference sequence). CDR3 in DNA: TGTGCCACCAGCACCCCCCGGGGGGCCTACGAGCAGTACTTC. This encodes CATSTPRGAYEQYF.

This clone turned up a few times. J is TRBJ1-3 and V is TRBV4-3, with a tentative D call TRBD1 (5 bases). The CDR3 is 15 amino acids. The ends were cut back, 0 bases at V and 2 bases at J, with 8 bases in the middle. CDR1 is LGHNA, CDR2 YSLEER, per germline. CDR3 amino acids: CASSQEGGAGNTIYF. CDR3 sequence (DNA): TGCGCCAGCAGCCAAGAGGGGGGGGCTGGAAACACCATATATTTT.

This clone was seen only a few times. The V gene is TRBV6-6, the J gene TRBJ2-3; tentatively, D is TRBD1 (5 bases). Looked up from germline, CDR1 is MNHNY and CDR2 is SVGAGI (reference sequence). The CDR3 contains 15 residues. V lost 5 bases and J lost 8, with 20 bases in between. In DNA, the CDR3 is TGTGCCAGCAGTACCGACCCGACAGCCGTGGGTACGCAGTATTTT. This encodes CASSTDPTAVGTQYF.

This clone was counted between two and nine times. The chain employs TRBV29-1 and TRBJ1-4; 7 nucleotides agree with TRBD1. The CDR3 consists of 13 residues. Looked up from germline, CDR1 is SQVTM and CDR2 is ANQGSEA. J gave up 0 bases and V 7 bases, and 2 bases lay outside the gene matches. CDR3 nucleotides: TGCAGCGCTGGACAGGCAACTAATGAAAAACTGTTTTTT. Translated, it gives CSAGQATNEKLFF.

The chain links TRBV4-1 to TRBJ1-2; D might be TRBD1 (5 bases). The CDR3 is 16 residues long. Germline V CDR1 and CDR2: MGHRA, YSYEKL. Trimming removed 4 bases at V and 5 bases at J, with 20 bases between. CDR3 region: CASSPSAGRADYGYTF. CDR3 coding DNA: TGCGCCAGCAGCCCCTCCGCCGGCAGGGCAGATTATGGCTACACCTTC.

This chain links TRBV7-2 with TRBJ1-4; no clear D gene. Germline loops: CDR1 SGHTA, CDR2 FQGNSA. V was clipped by 2 bases and J by 4 bases, with 8 bases between them. CDR3 length: 14 residues. The CDR3: CASSLSRINEKLFF. CDR3 sequence (DNA): TGTGCCAGCAGCTTATCCAGGATTAATGAAAAACTGTTTTTT.

The chain recombines TRBV5-1 with TRBJ2-1; 8 bases match TRBD1. CDR3 length equals 14 residues. V shed 4 bases and J 5 bases; nucleotides not matched to a gene: 5. CDR1 and CDR2 (germline): SGHRS, YFSETQ. In DNA, the CDR3 is TGCGCCAGCAGCAGGATGACAGGGGACAATGAGCAGTTCTTC. It translates to CASSRMTGDNEQFF. The full variable domain, with the rest looked up from reference TRBV5-1 and TRBJ2-1, is KAGVTQTPRYLIKTRGQQVTLSCSPISGHRSVSWYQQTPGQGLQFLFEYFSETQRNKGNFPGRFSGRQFSNSRSEMNVSTLELGDSALYLCASSRMTGDNEQFFGPGTRLTVL.